This TCR beta chain was documented in a study of siplizumab effects on memory and regulatory T cells. Study overall: Siplizumab-free reactions were matched to approximately 1 ug/mL siplizumab reactions in paired mixed lymphocyte cultures.

The mixed lymphocyte reaction cells were grown together in coculture at 37°C for about six days. Findings of the study overall: A minor share of alloreactive clones matched unstimulated subsets.

This clone is deemed medium-sized. Its target is not known. Data came from immunoSEQ multiplex PCR; TCRdb stores just in-frame clones and leaves some out. The table shows about 10,000 clones, with around 40% occurring only once. This CDR3 is built from 18 residues. This TCR was recovered from a human donor in good health; the cells came from an allogeneic mixed lymphocyte reaction. Sequencing used CFSE-low (dividing) CD8+ T cells sorted from an allogeneic mixed lymphocyte reaction. V is TRBV21-1 and J is TRBJ1-3; the DNA was not compared with TRBD1, the D call given in the table. TRBV21-1 counts as a pseudogene. CDR3 bases: TGTGCCAGCAGCAGCCCGGGACAGGGTGTTTTAGGTGGAAACACCATATATTTT. It specifies CASSSPGQGVLGGNTIYF.